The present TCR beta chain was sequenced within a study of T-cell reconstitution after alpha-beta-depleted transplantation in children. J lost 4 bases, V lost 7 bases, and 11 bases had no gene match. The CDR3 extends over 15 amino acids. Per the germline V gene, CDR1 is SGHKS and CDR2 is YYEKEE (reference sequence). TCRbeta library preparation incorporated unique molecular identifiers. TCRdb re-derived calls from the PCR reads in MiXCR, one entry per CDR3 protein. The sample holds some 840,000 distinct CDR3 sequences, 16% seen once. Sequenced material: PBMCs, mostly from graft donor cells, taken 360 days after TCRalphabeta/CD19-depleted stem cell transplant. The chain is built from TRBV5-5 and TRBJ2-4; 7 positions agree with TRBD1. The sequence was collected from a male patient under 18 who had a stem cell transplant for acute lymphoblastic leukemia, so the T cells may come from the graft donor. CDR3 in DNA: TGTGCCAGCGTGCCTACCGGGACAGAGAAAAACATTCAGTACTTC. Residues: CASVPTGTEKNIQYF.